Below, one T cell receptor (beta chain) is given with its context. The V segment lost 1 base and the J segment 5 bases; nucleotides outside the gene matches: 12. CDR1 is SGHTA, CDR2 FQGTGA, per germline. CDR3 length equals 17 residues. The repertoire was sequenced with immunoSEQ multiplex PCR; TCRdb's copy has only in-frame clones and lacks some. This sample has 52,000 or so clones; less than 90% occur once, and the top ten carry around a quarter. This sample was included in a study of blood T cell repertoires in COVID-19. Across the whole study: Acute and convalescent COVID-19 samples came from the United States, Italy and Spain.

This chain joins TRBV7-3 and TRBJ2-3; 7 bases agree with TRBD2. This TCR was recovered from a human donor in a cohort sampled during active COVID-19. The sample consisted of peripheral blood. The CDR3 nucleotides read TGTGCCAGCAGCTTAAAGCGGGGCCGAGCATCCCAAGATACGCAGTATTTT. Translation gives CASSLKRGRASQDTQYF.